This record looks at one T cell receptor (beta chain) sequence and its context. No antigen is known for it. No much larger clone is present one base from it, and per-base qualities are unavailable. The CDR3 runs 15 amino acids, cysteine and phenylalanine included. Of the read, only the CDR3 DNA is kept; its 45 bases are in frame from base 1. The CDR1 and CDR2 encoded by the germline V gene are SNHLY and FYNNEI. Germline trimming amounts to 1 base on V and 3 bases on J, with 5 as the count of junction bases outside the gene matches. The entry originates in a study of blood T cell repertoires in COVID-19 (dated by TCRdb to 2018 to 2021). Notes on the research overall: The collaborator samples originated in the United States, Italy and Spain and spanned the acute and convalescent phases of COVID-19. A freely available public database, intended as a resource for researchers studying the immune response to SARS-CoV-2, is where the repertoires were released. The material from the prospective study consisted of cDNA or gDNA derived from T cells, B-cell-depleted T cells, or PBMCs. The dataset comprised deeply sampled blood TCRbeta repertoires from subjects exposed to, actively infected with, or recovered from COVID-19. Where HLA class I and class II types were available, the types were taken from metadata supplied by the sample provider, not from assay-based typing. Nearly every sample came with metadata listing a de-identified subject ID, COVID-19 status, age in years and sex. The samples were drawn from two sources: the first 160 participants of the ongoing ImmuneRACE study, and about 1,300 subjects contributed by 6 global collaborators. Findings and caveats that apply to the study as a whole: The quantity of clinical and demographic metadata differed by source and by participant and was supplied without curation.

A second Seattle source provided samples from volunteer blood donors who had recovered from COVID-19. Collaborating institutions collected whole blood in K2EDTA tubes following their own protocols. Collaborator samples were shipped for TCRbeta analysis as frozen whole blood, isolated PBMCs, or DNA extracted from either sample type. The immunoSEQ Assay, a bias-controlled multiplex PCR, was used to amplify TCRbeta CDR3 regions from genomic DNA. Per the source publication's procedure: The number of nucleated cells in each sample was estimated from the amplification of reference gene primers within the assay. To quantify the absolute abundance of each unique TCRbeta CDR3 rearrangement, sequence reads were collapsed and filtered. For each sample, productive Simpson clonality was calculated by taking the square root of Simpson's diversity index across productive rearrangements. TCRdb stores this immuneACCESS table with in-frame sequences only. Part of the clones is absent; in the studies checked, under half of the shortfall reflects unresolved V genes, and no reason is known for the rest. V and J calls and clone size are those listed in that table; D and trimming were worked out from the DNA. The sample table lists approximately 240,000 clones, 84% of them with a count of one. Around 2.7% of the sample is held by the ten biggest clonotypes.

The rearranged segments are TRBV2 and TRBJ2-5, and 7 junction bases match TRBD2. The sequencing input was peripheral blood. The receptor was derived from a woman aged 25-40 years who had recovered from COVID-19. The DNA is TGTGCCAGCAGTGAAGAGGGTACTAGCGAAGAGACCCAGTACTTC. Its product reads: CASSEEGTSEETQYF.